This T cell receptor (beta chain) was recorded in a study of human T cells and chemical hapten exposure. This clonotype was seen repeatedly, ten times or more. TCRdb used MiXCR to reprocess the RACE reads, holding one entry per CDR3 protein. The sample yields some 330,000 distinct CDR3 sequences, 5% to 6.5% seen once. The V gene's germline CDR1 is LNHNV and CDR2 YYDKDF (reference sequence). V lost 1 base to trimming and J lost 3 bases, with 7 bases between them. The CDR3 totals 13 residues. Time point described: pre-sensitization, week 0. Treatment described: therapeutic diphenylcyclopropenone sensitization with weekly scalp DPC.

The chain combines TRBV15 with TRBJ2-7; D is possibly TRBD1 (5 bases). This sequence originates from a woman under 30 with alopecia areata. Some clones in this sample may be carry-over from other donors' samples. The sample here was whole blood, taken in connection with sensitization to the hapten diphenylcyclopropenone (DPC). CDR3 residues: CATSRGQNYEQYF. The DNA for the CDR3 is TGTGCCACCAGCAGAGGACAGAACTACGAGCAGTACTTC.